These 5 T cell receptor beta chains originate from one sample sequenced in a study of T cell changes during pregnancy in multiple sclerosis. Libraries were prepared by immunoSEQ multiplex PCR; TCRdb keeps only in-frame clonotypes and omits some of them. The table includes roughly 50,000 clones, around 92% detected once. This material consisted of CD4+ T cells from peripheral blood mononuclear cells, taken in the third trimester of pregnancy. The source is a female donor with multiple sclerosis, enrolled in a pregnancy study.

CDR3 sequence reads: CASSLGSSYNEQFF. The CDR3 DNA sequence: TGTGCCAGCAGCTTGGGGAGCTCCTACAATGAGCAGTTCTTC. This rearrangement joins TRBV5-6 to TRBJ2-1, with unresolved D. V was pared by 0 bases and J by 0 bases, with 4 bases between. The CDR3 covers 14 residues. CDR1 is SGHDT and CDR2 is YYEEEE in the germline V gene.

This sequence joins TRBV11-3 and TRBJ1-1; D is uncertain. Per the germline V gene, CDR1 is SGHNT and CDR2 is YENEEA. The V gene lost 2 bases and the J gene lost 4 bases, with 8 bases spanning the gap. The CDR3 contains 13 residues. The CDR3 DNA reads TGTGCCAGCAGCTTATCTCCGGGCACTGAAGCTTTCTTT. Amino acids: CASSLSPGTEAFF.

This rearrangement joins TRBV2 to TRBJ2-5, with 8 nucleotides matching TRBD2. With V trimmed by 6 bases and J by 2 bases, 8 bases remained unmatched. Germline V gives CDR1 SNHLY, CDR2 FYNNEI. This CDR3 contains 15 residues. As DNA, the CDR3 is TGTGCCAGCAGCTCCCTCTTAGCGGGACAAGAGACCCAGTACTTC. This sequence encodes CASSSLLAGQETQYF.

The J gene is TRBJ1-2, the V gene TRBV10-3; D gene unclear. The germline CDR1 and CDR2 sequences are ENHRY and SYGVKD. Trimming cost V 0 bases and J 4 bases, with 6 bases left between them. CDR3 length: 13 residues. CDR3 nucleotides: TGTGCCATCAGTGAGTCCCTGTCCTATGGCTACACCTTC. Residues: CAISESLSYGYTF.

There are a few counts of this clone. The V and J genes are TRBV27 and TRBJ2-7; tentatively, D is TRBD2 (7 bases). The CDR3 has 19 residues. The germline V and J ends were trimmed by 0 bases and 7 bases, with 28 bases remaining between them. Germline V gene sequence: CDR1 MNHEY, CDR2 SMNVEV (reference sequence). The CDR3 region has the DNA TGTGCCAGCAGTTTATCAGCGTGGGGGGGCCGCAGGGGCACGGGGGAGCAGTACTTC. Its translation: CASSLSAWGGRRGTGEQYF.